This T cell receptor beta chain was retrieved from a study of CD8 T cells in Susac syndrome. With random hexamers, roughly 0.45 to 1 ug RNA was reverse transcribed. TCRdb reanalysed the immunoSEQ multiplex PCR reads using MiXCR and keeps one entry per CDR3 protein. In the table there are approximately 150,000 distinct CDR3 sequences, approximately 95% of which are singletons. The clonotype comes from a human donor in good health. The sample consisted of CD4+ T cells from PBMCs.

The CDR3 is CASSGGAEETQYF. CDR3 DNA sequence: TGTGCCAGCAGTGGAGGGGCCGAGGAGACCCAGTACTTC. This chain connects TRBV2 to TRBJ2-5; D might be TRBD1 or TRBD2, each matching 5 bases. Trimming left V 4 bases short and J 5 bases short, with 11 bases between. Germline CDR1 SNHLY, CDR2 FYNNEI. The CDR3 runs 13 residues.